The clone carrying this TCR beta chain was seen only a few times. Its antigen is undetermined. No conserved phenylalanine or tryptophan ends this CDR3, so it is likely a read error. TCR beta CDR3 sequences were amplified from RNA transcripts. An initial round of RT-PCR targeting the TCR CDR3 relied on the HTBI primer set. In TCRdb, the multiplex PCR reads were re-called with MiXCR into one record per CDR3 protein. The sample shows about 590,000 distinct CDR3 sequences, around 14% of them seen only once. Hyperthyroidism had been newly diagnosed in patients aged 18 to 65, and its duration was under 2 months. The record originates from a study of T cells in Graves' hyperthyroidism and ophthalmopathy. Study-wide results and caveats: Most clonotypes expanded in the thyroid (above 0.001) were also present in blood.

CDR3 size: 15 residues. Trimming stripped 6 bases from V and 7 bases from J, with 16 bases between. CDR1 is SNHLY, CDR2 FYNNEI, per germline. What was sequenced was blood. The receptor was isolated from a woman in her twenties or thirties with Graves' hyperthyroidism. This chain links TRBV2 with TRBJ1-6; perhaps TRBD1 as D (6 bases). CDR3 residues: CASSRQGTKNSPLHV. CDR3 nucleotide sequence: TGTGCCAGCAGCCGCCAGGGGACCAAAAATTCACCCCTCCACGTT.